This T cell receptor (beta chain) was sequenced during a study of response to subunit inactivated influenza vaccine (dated by TCRdb to 2016 to 2019). About the investigation overall: The study used deep quantitative T cell receptor repertoire profiling to track responses to a trivalent subunit inactivated influenza vaccine.

Library prep was done by RT-PCR. Sequenced using an Illumina HiSeq 2500. TCRdb redid the processing of the public reads, applying fastp at Q25 and MiXCR, and retained in-frame beta chains. Each entry merges the rows of one CDR3 protein and shows their most common DNA and genes. This sample has 500,000 to 600,000 distinct CDR3 sequences in its table, and about 8% of those were observed once. Roughly 13% of the sample rests with the top ten. General study outcomes and caveats: According to the authors, only a limited number of new T cells may be recruited by each seasonal influenza vaccination.

As to this clonotype: What this receptor recognizes is not known. No base quality information exists; no much larger clone differs at one position.

CDR1 SGHAT and CDR2 FQNNGV were looked up in the germline V gene. The CDR3, from cysteine to phenylalanine, totals 14 residues. CDR3 DNA is the only sequence kept; it has 42 bases, read in frame from the first base. Trimming leaves V shorter by 5 bases and J shorter by 8 bases, with the junction holding 9 bases beyond the gene matches. This receptor chain uses TRBV11-2 and TRBJ2-1, with 7 bases in between that match TRBD1. The sequence derives from a man aged 50 to 69 who received an inactivated influenza vaccine. Donor details come from another sample of the same person, matched by shared clones. The sample here was PBMCs from blood, taken 23 to 25 months after vaccination. The DNA is TGTGCCAGCAGCCAACAAAGACAGGGCCATGAGCAGTTCTTC. It translates to CASSQQRQGHEQFF.